The 30 T cell receptor beta chains below all came from one sample that was sequenced in a study of OX40 agonist ivuxolimab in advanced cancers. TCRdb's table, derived via immunoSEQ multiplex PCR, lists solely in-frame clones and lacks some. The repertoire has over 80,000 clones, over 75% of them found once; the top ten carry approximately 4%. The sequencing used CD4+ or CD8+ T cells sorted from blood, collected in a trial of the OX40 agonist ivuxolimab. The receptors come from an adult with an advanced solid tumor such as melanoma, head and neck, liver or kidney cancer.

V usage is TRBV28 and J usage is TRBJ1-4; 8 bases agree with TRBD1. Trimming at V came to 7 bases and at J to 6 bases, leaving 4 bases not matched to a gene. The germline V gene has CDR1 MDHEN and CDR2 SYDVKM. This CDR3 spans 13 amino acids. CDR3 region: CASKQGGDEKLFF. DNA of the CDR3: TGTGCCAGCAAACAGGGGGGAGATGAAAAACTGTTTTTT. The complete variable domain, with remaining parts taken from reference TRBV28 and TRBJ1-4, reads DVKVTQSSRYLVKRTGEKVFLECVQDMDHENMFWYRQDPGLGLRLIYFSYDVKMKEKGDIPEGYSVSREKKERFSLILESASTNQTSMYLCASKQGGDEKLFFGSGTQLSVL.

J is TRBJ2-3 and V is TRBV7-2; 16 nucleotides line up with TRBD2. CDR3 length: 19 amino acids. The V segment lost 4 bases and the J segment 4 bases; nucleotides outside the gene matches: 11. Looked up from germline, CDR1 is SGHTA and CDR2 is FQGNSA. Written as DNA, the CDR3 is TGTGCCAGCAGCTCGTTTGGGACTAGCGGGAGGGCCAGGTCAGATACGCAGTATTTT. Its translation is CASSSFGTSGRARSDTQYF. Supplemented by reference TRBV7-2 and TRBJ2-3, the full variable domain reads GAGVSQSPSNKVTEKGKDVELRCDPISGHTALYWYRQSLGQGLEFLIYFQGNSAPDKSGLPSDRFSAERTGGSVSTLTIQRTQQEDSAVYLCASSSFGTSGRARSDTQYFGPGTRLTVL.

This rearrangement joins TRBV9 to TRBJ1-4; perhaps TRBD1 as D (6 bases). From germline, CDR1 is SGDLS and CDR2 YYNGEE. V was pared by 0 bases and J by 8 bases, with 14 bases between. The CDR3 has 15 residues. CDR3 sequence reads: CASSVGQGLWEKLFF. In DNA form, the CDR3 reads TGTGCCAGCAGCGTAGGTCAGGGGTTGTGGGAAAAACTGTTTTTT.

The CDR3 nucleotides are TGTGCCAGCAGGGGACAGGGACGGAATCAGCCCCAGCATTTT. Translated, it gives CASRGQGRNQPQHF. The rearrangement joins TRBV6-5 to TRBJ1-5; TRBD1 matches at 9 bases. The CDR3 runs to 14 residues. Trimming took 6 bases from V and 4 from J; bases not matched to a gene: 4. The germline gives CDR1 MNHEY, CDR2 SVGAGI.

The chain links TRBV19 to TRBJ2-1; no firm D call. CDR1 is LNHDA and CDR2 is SQIVND in the germline V gene (reference sequence). Trimming left V 1 base short and J 4 bases short, with 8 bases between. The CDR3 is 14 residues long. CDR3 sequence (DNA): TGTGCCAGTAGTATAGGCATTAGATACAATGAGCAGTTCTTC. Encoded protein: CASSIGIRYNEQFF.

This clone was seen only once. The chain uses TRBV5-1 and TRBJ1-4, with D possibly matching TRBD1 (5 bases). CDR1 SGHRS and CDR2 YFSETQ come from the germline V gene. The CDR3 is made up of 15 amino acids. V was cut by 4 bases and J by 0 bases, with 10 bases left in between. CDR3 nucleotides: TGCGCCAGCAGCCGGGACGGTGCAACTAATGAAAAACTGTTTTTT. Encoded protein: CASSRDGATNEKLFF.

V is TRBV11-2 and J is TRBJ2-1; 7 bases align to TRBD2. Germline V gene data show CDR1 as SGHAT and CDR2 as FQNNGV. CDR3 length: 15 amino acids. J was trimmed by 5 bases and V by 4 bases; bases with no gene match: 8. This chain's CDR3 is CASSWSQRGNNEQFF. The DNA for the CDR3 is TGTGCCAGCAGCTGGAGCCAGCGGGGCAACAATGAGCAGTTCTTC.

The rearrangement joins TRBV7-9 to TRBJ1-3; 9 bases agree with TRBD1. V was clipped by 5 bases and J by 2 bases; unmatched bases: 4. This CDR3 comprises 15 residues. Per the germline V gene, CDR1 is SEHNR and CDR2 is FQNEAQ (reference sequence). The chain's CDR3 is CASSAQGAAGNTIYF. CDR3 in DNA: TGTGCCAGCAGCGCACAGGGGGCAGCTGGAAACACCATATATTTT.

This chain uses TRBV19 with TRBJ1-2; the match to TRBD1 covers 9 bases. The germline V gene has CDR1 LNHDA and CDR2 SQIVND (reference sequence). The V and J ends lost 5 bases and 5 bases, in that order; junction bases with no gene match: 6. CDR3 size: 14 residues. The CDR3 is CASSHRTGEYGYTF. As DNA, the CDR3 is TGTGCCAGTAGTCACCGGACAGGGGAGTATGGCTACACCTTC.

The chain joins TRBV5-1 to TRBJ2-1; weak D call: TRBD1 (7 bases). The germline V and J ends were trimmed by 5 bases and 3 bases, with 12 bases remaining between them. Germline V gene sequence: CDR1 SGHRS, CDR2 YFSETQ. The CDR3 sequence is 14 residues long. In DNA, the CDR3 is TGCGCCAGCAGAGGAGGGACAGACTACAATGAGCAGTTCTTC. This translates into CASRGGTDYNEQFF.

The chain employs TRBV14 and TRBJ2-1, with D unresolved. The CDR3 contains 18 residues. Deletions cut 0 bases from V and 4 bases from J, with 19 bases between. Germline CDR1 SGHDN, CDR2 FVKESK. The DNA for the CDR3 is TGTGCCAGCAGCCAAGATCCGTTAGGGTTTCGGCCTTACAATGAGCAGTTCTTC. Its protein is CASSQDPLGFRPYNEQFF.

This chain connects TRBV10-3 to TRBJ2-1; 9 bases are shared with TRBD1. Germline V gene data show CDR1 as ENHRY and CDR2 as SYGVKD. V shed 10 bases and J 4 bases; nucleotides not matched to a gene: 11. The CDR3 loop spans 15 amino acids. The CDR3 DNA is TGTGCCACCGTGGACAGGGGAGACCTTTACAATGAGCAGTTCTTC. It specifies CATVDRGDLYNEQFF.

This clone came up once. The rearrangement links TRBV23-1 to TRBJ2-7; D unclear. TRBV23-1 is known as an ORF, though its function is uncertain. V was clipped by 0 bases and J by 2 bases, with 32 bases between them. The CDR3 spans 22 residues. CDR3 sequence reads: CASSQSDQDNPNRHYNTYEQYV. Here the CDR3 DNA reads TGCGCCAGCAGTCAATCAGACCAGGATAATCCCAACCGGCACTACAACACCTACGAGCAGTACGTC.

The J gene is TRBJ1-2, the V gene TRBV27, with 9 bases lining up with TRBD1. The V segment lost 4 bases and the J segment 7 bases; nucleotides outside the gene matches: 7. CDR1 MNHEY and CDR2 SMNVEV come from the germline V gene (reference sequence). This CDR3 is built from 14 residues. The CDR3 DNA sequence: TGTGCCAGCAGTTCCGTAGACAGGGGGGGTGGCTACACCTTC. It encodes CASSSVDRGGGYTF.

This clone was observed a few times. The V call is TRBV27, the J call TRBJ1-4; no definite D call. Germline lookup yields CDR1 MNHEY and CDR2 SMNVEV (reference sequence). The CDR3 covers 15 residues. The V end was cut by 0 bases, the J end by 3 bases, with 8 bases between. Here the CDR3 reads CASSLSPQPNEKLFF. Written as DNA, the CDR3 is TGTGCCAGCAGTTTATCTCCTCAGCCTAATGAAAAACTGTTTTTT. Filled out from reference TRBV27 and TRBJ1-4, the complete variable domain reads EAQVTQNPRYLITVTGKKLTVTCSQNMNHEYMSWYRQDPGLGLRQIYYSMNVEVTDKGDVPEGYKVSRKEKRNFPLILESPSPNQTSLYFCASSLSPQPNEKLFFGSGTQLSVL.

The chain couples TRBV11-2 to TRBJ2-5; D uncertain. The germline V gene has CDR1 SGHAT and CDR2 FQNNGV. The V gene lost 2 bases and the J gene lost 4 bases, with 5 bases spanning the gap. The CDR3 covers 12 residues. The DNA of the CDR3 is TGTGCCAGCAGCTTAATACGAGAGACCCAGTACTTC. It encodes CASSLIRETQYF.

The chain couples TRBV9 to TRBJ2-5; no clear D gene. The CDR3 spans 15 residues. V was trimmed by 0 bases and J by 3 bases, leaving 12 bases between them. Germline V gives CDR1 SGDLS, CDR2 YYNGEE. CDR3 loop: CASSVATSEKETQYF. DNA of the CDR3: TGTGCCAGCAGCGTAGCTACCTCGGAGAAAGAGACCCAGTACTTC.

The V and J genes are TRBV11-3 and TRBJ2-5; TRBD2 matches at 7 bases. V gave up 2 bases and J gave up 1 base; unmatched junction bases: 13. Germline V gene lookup returns CDR1 SGHNT and CDR2 YENEEA. The CDR3 totals 18 residues. CDR3 in DNA: TGTGCCAGCAGCTTAAGGGTCGTGGCGGGAGTTATCCAAGAGACCCAGTACTTC. Translation gives CASSLRVVAGVIQETQYF.

On this clone itself: Other DNA variants within this sample encode the same CDR3. The chain combines TRBV19 with TRBJ1-1; tentative D call: TRBD1 (5 bases). Trimming pared 2 bases from V and 1 base from J, leaving 5 bases between. Germline V gives CDR1 LNHDA, CDR2 SQIVND (reference sequence). CDR3 length equals 13 residues. CDR3 in DNA: TGTGCCAGTAGTATAACAGGGAACACTGAAGCTTTCTTT. It translates to CASSITGNTEAFF.

V is TRBV5-5 and J is TRBJ1-1; D is unclear. The CDR3 extends over 15 amino acids. From germline, CDR1 is SGHKS and CDR2 YYEKEE (reference sequence). Trimming stripped 0 bases from V and 4 bases from J, with 13 bases between. CDR3 residues: CASSLVLAQVTEAFF. CDR3 sequence (DNA): TGTGCCAGCAGCTTGGTGTTGGCCCAGGTCACTGAAGCTTTCTTT.

The V and J genes are TRBV4-3 and TRBJ1-5, with TRBD1 matching over 10 bases. CDR3 length: 18 amino acids. Germline V gene sequence: CDR1 LGHNA, CDR2 YSLEER. The J segment lost 5 bases and the V segment lost 0 bases, leaving 10 bases of the junction unmatched. CDR3 protein: CASSQDIGTGDFDQPQHF. The CDR3 region has the DNA TGCGCCAGCAGCCAAGATATTGGGACAGGGGATTTCGATCAGCCCCAGCATTTT.

This chain connects TRBV9 to TRBJ1-4, with TRBD1 identical over 12 bases. CDR3 size: 15 residues. Germline V gene sequence: CDR1 SGDLS, CDR2 YYNGEE. V lost 4 bases to trimming and J lost 8 bases; unmatched junction nucleotides: 6. DNA for the CDR3: TGTGCCAGCAGCTTCGGGACAGGGGGCAGCGAAAAACTGTTTTTT. Its translation: CASSFGTGGSEKLFF.

This clone was counted only a few times. CDR3 protein: CSVGGGMTGEAFF. The DNA for the CDR3 is TGCAGCGTTGGGGGGGGTATGACAGGTGAAGCTTTCTTT. The chain links TRBV29-1 to TRBJ1-1, with D possibly matching TRBD1 (6 bases). The CDR3 consists of 13 residues. V lost 4 bases and J 7 bases, leaving 16 bases between the germline ends. CDR1 SQVTM and CDR2 ANQGSEA come from the germline V gene. The complete variable domain, with remaining parts taken from reference TRBV29-1 and TRBJ1-1, reads SAVISQKPSRDICQRGTSLTIQCQVDSQVTMMFWYRQQPGQSLTLIATANQGSEATYESGFVIDKFPISRPNLTFSTLTVSNMSPEDSSIYLCSVGGGMTGEAFFGQGTRLTVV.

The chain combines TRBV6-5 with TRBJ2-5, with a tentative D call TRBD2 (6 bases). Germline CDR1 and CDR2: MNHEY and SVGAGI. This CDR3 spans 14 amino acids. The V end was cut by 11 bases, the J end by 5 bases, with 21 bases between. CDR3 nucleotides: TGTGCCGTCTCGGGTCCTAGCGTGTACGAGACCCAGTACTTC. Translated, it gives CAVSGPSVYETQYF.

The chain uses TRBV11-2 and TRBJ1-1; weak D call: TRBD1 (6 bases). Germline assignment: CDR1 SGHAT and CDR2 FQNNGV. The CDR3 consists of 14 residues. The V and J ends lost 3 bases and 1 base respectively, with 9 bases between them. This CDR3 reads CASSFGGPNTEAFF. CDR3 DNA sequence: TGTGCCAGCAGCTTCGGGGGGCCGAACACTGAAGCTTTCTTT.

The V and J genes are TRBV6-1 and TRBJ2-7, with TRBD2 matching 9 bases. The CDR3 extends over 16 amino acids. V shed 2 bases, J shed 2 bases, and the junction held 7 bases outside the gene matches. The V gene's germline CDR1 is MNHNS and CDR2 SASEGT. The CDR3 nucleotides read TGTGCCAGCAGTGAAAGAGGACTAGCGAAGGCCTACGAGCAGTACTTC. Protein sequence: CASSERGLAKAYEQYF.

The chain has TRBV5-4 and TRBJ1-2; TRBD1 is a possible D gene (6 bases). V shed 1 base and J shed 1 base, with 8 bases lying between them. In germline, CDR1 is SGHNT, CDR2 YYREEE (reference sequence). The CDR3 loop spans 14 amino acids. The CDR3 spells CASSLTGINYGYTF. CDR3 sequence (DNA): TGTGCCAGCAGCTTGACAGGGATTAACTATGGCTACACCTTC.

The chain recombines TRBV6-6 with TRBJ2-1, with 9 bases fitting TRBD1. J gave up 3 bases and V 8 bases, and 8 bases lay outside the gene matches. This CDR3 has 15 residues. Germline CDR1 MNHNY, CDR2 SVGAGI (reference sequence). CDR3 sequence reads: CASSRPDRGYNEQFF. The DNA for the CDR3 is TGTGCCAGCTCACGACCGGACAGGGGCTACAATGAGCAGTTCTTC.

There are a few counts of this clone. This sequence joins TRBV5-1 and TRBJ1-2; 7 nucleotides align to TRBD1. The CDR3 sequence is 14 residues long. V lost 0 bases to trimming and J lost 5 bases; unmatched junction nucleotides: 4. Germline values: CDR1 SGHRS, CDR2 YFSETQ. Written as DNA, the CDR3 is TGCGCCAGCAGCTTGGATACAGGGGTATATGGCTACACCTTC. It codes for CASSLDTGVYGYTF.

The chain couples TRBV27 to TRBJ1-1, with unresolved D. CDR1 MNHEY and CDR2 SMNVEV come from the germline V gene (reference sequence). The CDR3 contains 16 residues. V lost 2 bases to trimming and J lost 3 bases, with 16 bases between them. The CDR3 region is CASSLRVAVLDTEAFF. In DNA, the CDR3 is TGTGCCAGCAGTTTAAGGGTGGCGGTATTGGACACTGAAGCTTTCTTT.